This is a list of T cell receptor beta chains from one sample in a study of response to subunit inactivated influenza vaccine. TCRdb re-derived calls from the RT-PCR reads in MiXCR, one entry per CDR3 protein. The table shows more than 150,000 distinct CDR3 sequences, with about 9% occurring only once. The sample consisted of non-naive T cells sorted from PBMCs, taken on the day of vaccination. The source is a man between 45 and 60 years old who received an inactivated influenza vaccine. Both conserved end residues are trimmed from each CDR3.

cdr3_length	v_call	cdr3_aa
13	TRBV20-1	SAPTGTTHTDTQY
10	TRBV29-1	SVERQGYGYT
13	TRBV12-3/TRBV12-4	ASSFSSGGGEKLF
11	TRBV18	ASSPDRAHEQY
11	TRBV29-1	SVERDKGTEAF
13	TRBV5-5	ASRPGQQNTDTQY
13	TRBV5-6	ASSPIASGANVLT
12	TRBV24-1	ATSDLRQGYGYT
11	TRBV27	ASSFRGPGELF
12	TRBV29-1	STGMGGAGETQY
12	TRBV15	ATRVGRGTDTQY
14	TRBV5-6	ASSLSGQGARETQY
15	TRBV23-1	ASSQFCRKSSYNEQF
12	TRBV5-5	ASSLATSADTQY
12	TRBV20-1	SAYTGRGDTEAF
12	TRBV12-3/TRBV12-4	ASRRRLSGNTIY
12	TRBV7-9	ASSKGQGIGELF
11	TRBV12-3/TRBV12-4	ASSLGDNYGYT
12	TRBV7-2	ASSLSLGLGEQF
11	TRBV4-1	ASSLDQDTEQY
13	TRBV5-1	ASSLNPAGTGELF
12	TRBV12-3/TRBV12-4	ASSFQGMSYGYT
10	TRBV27	ASSPFQETQY
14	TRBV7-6	ASSQTGQGHSYEQY
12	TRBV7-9	ASSRGQRQETQY
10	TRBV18	ASSPKLARLF
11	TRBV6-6	ASTYPGGGEAF
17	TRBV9	ASSVFVGRQGGLGDEQF
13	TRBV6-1	ASSEHQSSYNEQF
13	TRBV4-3	ASSQGSGTLNEQF
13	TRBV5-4	ASSVRDRDYNEQF
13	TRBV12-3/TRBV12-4	ASSTYSGRKNIQY
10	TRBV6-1	ASSARREEQY
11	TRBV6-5	ASSWTGVGELF
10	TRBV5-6	ASSSRQGWRF
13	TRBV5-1	ASSPGQVDYNEQF
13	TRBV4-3	ASSQGWRGADTQY